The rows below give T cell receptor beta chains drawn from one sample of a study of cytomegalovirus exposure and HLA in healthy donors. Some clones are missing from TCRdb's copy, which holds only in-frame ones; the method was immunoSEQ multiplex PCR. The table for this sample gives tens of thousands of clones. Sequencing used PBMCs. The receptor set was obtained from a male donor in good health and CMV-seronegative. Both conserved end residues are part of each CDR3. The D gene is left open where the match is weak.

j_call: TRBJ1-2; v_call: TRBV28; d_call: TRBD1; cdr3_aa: CASRAGGKYGYTF
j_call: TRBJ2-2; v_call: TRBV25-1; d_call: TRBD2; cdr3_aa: CASRGGTPKGPGELFF
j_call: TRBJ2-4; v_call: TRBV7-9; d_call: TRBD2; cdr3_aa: CASSNPGGIQYF
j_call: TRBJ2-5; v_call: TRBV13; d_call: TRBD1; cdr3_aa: CASSPSLGTAQETQYF
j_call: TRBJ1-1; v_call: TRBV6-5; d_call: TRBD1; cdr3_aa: CASSSTGQTNTEAFF
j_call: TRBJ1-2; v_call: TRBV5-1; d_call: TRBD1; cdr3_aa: CASSPLDRGGYTF
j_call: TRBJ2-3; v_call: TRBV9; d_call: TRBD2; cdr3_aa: CASSNGLAGGRRERDTQYF
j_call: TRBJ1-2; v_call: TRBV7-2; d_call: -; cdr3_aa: CASSPDSSYGYTF
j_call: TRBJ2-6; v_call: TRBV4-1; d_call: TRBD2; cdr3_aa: CASSRGLARGPSGANVLTF
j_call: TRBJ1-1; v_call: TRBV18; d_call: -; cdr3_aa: CASSPGTNEAFF
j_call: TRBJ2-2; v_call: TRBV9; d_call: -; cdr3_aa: CASSVQGTVGVELFF
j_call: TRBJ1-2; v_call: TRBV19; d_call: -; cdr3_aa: CASNTPGQGGGYTF
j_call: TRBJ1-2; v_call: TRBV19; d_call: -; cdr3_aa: CASSEPMGLIYGYTF
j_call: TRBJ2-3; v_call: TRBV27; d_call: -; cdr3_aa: CASSYSPDTQYF
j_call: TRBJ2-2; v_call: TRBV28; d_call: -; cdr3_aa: CASFRGGRTGELFF
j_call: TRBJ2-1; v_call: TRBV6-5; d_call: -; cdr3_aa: CASSYAGPEFPQFF
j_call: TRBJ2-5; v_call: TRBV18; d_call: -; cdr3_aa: CASSPSQGPTETQYF
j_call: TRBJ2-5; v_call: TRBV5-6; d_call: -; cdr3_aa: CASSWRDSQETQYF
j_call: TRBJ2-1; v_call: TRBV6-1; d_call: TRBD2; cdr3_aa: CASRPTGGPDNEQFF
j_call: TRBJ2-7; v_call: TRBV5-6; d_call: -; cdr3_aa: CASSHYLYGTTRREQYF
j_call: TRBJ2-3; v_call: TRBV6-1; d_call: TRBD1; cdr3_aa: CASSRTGTTDTQYF
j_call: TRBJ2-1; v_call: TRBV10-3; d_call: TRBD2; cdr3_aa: CAISDTTSGIEQFF
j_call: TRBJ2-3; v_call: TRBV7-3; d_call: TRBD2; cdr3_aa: CASSLGLAGEGDTQYF
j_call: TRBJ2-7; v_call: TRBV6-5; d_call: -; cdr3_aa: CASSYSPGVTYEQYF
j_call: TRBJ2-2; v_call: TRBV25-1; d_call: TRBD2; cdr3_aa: CASSDATSGTGELFF
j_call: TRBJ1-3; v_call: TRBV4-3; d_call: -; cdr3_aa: CASSQDLLPTGPAGNTIYF
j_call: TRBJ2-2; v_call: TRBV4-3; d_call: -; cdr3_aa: CASSQHVGELFF
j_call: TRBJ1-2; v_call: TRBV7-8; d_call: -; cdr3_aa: CASSLVSHPGYEGYTF
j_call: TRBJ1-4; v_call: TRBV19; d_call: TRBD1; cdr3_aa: CASRNLGDRVEKLFF
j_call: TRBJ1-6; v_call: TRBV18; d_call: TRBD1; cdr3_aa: CASSPQSGTGHNSPLHF
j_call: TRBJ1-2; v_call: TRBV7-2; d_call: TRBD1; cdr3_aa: CASSRDSYGYTF
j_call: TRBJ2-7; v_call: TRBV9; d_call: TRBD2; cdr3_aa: CASSVASGGLEQYF
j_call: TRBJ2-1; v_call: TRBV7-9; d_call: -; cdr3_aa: CASSNGQSYNEQFF